This TCR beta chain was identified during a study of blood T cells in healthy people across ages. Notes on the study in general: Naive T cell percentage strongly correlated with TCR beta diversity.

This clonotype was counted between two and nine times. What it recognizes is unknown. Alongside a J-beta primer mix, a sample-barcoded 5' primer served in a second PCR lasting roughly 7 to 11 cycles. Each of the samples gave a minimum of 2.5 million paired-end reads that contained CDR3. TCRdb re-called the 5' RACE reads through MiXCR, storing one row per CDR3 protein. The sample holds about 780,000 distinct CDR3 sequences; around 24% are singletons and the top ten take around 3%. The sample providers were healthy Caucasian people from Russia, aged roughly 6 to 90. In addition, the sample was reused for a study of T cells of mothers and their children. That source notes: The study found thymic selection shapes TCR recombination output similarly in related and unrelated pairs.

This clonotype was sampled from a boy younger than 18 in good health. The specimen sequenced was blood.

In DNA, the CDR3 is TGTGCCAGCGGAACAGGGGACTCCTACGAGCAGTACTTC. This encodes CASGTGDSYEQYF. The genes are TRBV6-6 and TRBJ2-5; 7 bases match TRBD1. Matching the DNA end better, TRBJ2-7 makes the J call doubtful. The CDR3 length is 13 residues. Germline CDR1 reads MNHNY; CDR2 reads SVGAGI (reference sequence).